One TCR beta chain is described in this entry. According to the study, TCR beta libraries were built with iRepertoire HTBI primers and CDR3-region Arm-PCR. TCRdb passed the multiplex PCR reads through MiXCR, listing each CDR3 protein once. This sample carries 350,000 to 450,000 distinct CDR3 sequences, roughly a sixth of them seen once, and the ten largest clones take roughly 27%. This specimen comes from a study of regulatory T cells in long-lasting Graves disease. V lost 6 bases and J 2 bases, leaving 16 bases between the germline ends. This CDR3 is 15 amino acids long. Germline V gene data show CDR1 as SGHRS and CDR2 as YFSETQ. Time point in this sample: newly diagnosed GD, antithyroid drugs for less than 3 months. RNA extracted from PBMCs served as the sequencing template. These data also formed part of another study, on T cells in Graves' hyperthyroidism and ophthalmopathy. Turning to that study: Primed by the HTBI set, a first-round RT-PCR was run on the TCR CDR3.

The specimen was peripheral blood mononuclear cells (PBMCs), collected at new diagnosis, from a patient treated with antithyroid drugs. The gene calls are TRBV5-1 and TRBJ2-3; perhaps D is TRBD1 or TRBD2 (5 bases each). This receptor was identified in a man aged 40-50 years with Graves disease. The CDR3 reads CASTSSGRATDTQYF. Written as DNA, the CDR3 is TGCGCCAGCACCTCCAGCGGCAGGGCCACAGATACGCAGTATTTT.